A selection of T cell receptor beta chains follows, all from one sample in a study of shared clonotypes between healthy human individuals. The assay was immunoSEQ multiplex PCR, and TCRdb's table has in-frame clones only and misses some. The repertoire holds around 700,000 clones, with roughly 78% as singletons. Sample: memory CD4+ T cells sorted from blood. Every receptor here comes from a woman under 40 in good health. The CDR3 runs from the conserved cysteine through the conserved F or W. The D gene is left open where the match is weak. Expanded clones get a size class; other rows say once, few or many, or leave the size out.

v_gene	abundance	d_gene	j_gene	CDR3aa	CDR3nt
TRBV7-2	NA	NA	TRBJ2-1	CASSLVPVYNEQFF	TGTGCCAGCAGCTTAGTGCCAGTCTACAATGAGCAGTTCTTC
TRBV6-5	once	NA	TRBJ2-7	CASMGAAYEQYF	TGTGCCAGCATGGGGGCCGCCTACGAGCAGTACTTC
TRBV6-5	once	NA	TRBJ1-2	CASRSRGGPYGYTF	TGTGCCAGCAGATCCAGGGGAGGGCCCTATGGCTACACCTTC
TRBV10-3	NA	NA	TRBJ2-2	CAISEGRTGAGELFF	TGTGCCATCAGTGAGGGCCGGACGGGGGCCGGGGAGCTGTTTTTT
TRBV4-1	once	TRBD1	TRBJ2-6	CASRDSHNSGANVLTF	TGCGCCAGCCGGGACAGCCACAACTCTGGGGCCAACGTCCTGACTTTC
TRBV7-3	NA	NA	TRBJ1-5	CASLWEKYQPQHF	TGTGCCAGCCTATGGGAGAAATATCAGCCCCAGCATTTT
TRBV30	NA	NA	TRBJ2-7	CAWSVGHEQYF	TGTGCCTGGAGTGTAGGCCACGAGCAGTACTTC
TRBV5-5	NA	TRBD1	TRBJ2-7	CASRGTGGYEQYF	TGTGCCAGCAGGGGGACAGGGGGCTACGAGCAGTACTTC
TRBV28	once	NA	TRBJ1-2	CASSLSDPIYGYTF	TGTGCCAGCAGTTTATCGGACCCCATCTATGGCTACACCTTC
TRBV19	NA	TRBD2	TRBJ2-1	CASSHRRTSGRGSYNEQFF	TGTGCCAGTAGTCACCGCAGGACTAGCGGGAGGGGGTCCTACAATGAGCAGTTCTTC
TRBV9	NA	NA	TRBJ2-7	CASSVGDRSSYEQYF	TGTGCCAGCAGCGTAGGAGATAGAAGCTCCTACGAGCAGTACTTC
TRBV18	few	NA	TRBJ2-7	CASSPGKQSDYTYEQYF	TGTGCCAGCTCACCAGGCAAACAAAGTGACTATACCTACGAGCAGTACTTC
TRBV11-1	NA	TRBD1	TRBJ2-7	CASSQGVTSSYEQYF	TGTGCCAGCAGCCAGGGGGTCACTAGCTCCTACGAGCAGTACTTC
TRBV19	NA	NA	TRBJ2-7	CASSIRSYEQYF	TGTGCCAGTAGTATAAGGTCCTACGAGCAGTACTTC
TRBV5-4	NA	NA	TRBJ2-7	CASSGSAGVYEQYF	TGTGCCAGCAGCGGGTCTGCTGGGGTCTACGAGCAGTACTTC
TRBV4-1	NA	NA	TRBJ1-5	CASSQESVGGLGNQPQHF	TGCGCCAGCAGCCAAGAGTCGGTGGGGGGCTTAGGCAATCAGCCCCAGCATTTT
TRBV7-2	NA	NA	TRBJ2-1	CASRGATWIMFF	TGTGCCAGCAGAGGGGCGACTTGGATCATGTTCTTC
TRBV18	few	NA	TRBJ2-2	CASSPRRLGTTGELFF	TGTGCCAGCTCACCACGCAGGTTGGGGACCACCGGGGAGCTGTTTTTT
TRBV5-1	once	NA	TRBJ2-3	CASSLELASGTDTQYF	TGCGCCAGCAGCTTAGAACTAGCCTCGGGCACAGATACGCAGTATTTT
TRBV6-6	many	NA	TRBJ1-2	CASSPTDYGYTF	TGTGCCAGCAGTCCAACGGACTATGGCTACACCTTC
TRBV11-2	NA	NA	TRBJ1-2	CASRSLGGDRGGYTF	TGTGCCAGCAGATCCCTTGGGGGAGACCGGGGGGGCTACACCTTC
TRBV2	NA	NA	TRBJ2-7	CASSEGGDGSYEQYF	TGTGCCAGCAGTGAAGGGGGGGACGGGTCCTACGAGCAGTACTTC
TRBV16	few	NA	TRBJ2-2	CASSQSSGARTGELFF	TGTGCCAGCAGCCAATCGTCGGGAGCTCGCACCGGGGAGCTGTTTTTT
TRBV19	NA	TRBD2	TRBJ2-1	CASSIDPRLAGANNEQFF	TGTGCCAGTAGTATAGACCCTCGACTAGCGGGGGCTAACAATGAGCAGTTCTTC
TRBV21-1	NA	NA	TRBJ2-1	CASSIQKGGGFNPFF	TGTGCCAGCAGCATCCAGAAGGGAGGGGGCTTCAATCCGTTCTTC
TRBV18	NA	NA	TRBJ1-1	CASSPGHLAQNTEAFF	TGTGCCAGCTCACCGGGACATTTGGCACAGAACACTGAAGCTTTCTTT
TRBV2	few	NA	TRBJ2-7	CASTRQAPSYEQYF	TGTGCCAGCACGCGACAGGCACCCTCCTACGAGCAGTACTTC
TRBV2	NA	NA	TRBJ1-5	CASSEASGGRQPQHF	TGTGCCAGCAGCGAAGCCTCCGGGGGGCGACAGCCCCAGCATTTT
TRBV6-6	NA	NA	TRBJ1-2	CASSVEARGYGYTF	TGTGCCAGCAGCGTTGAGGCGAGGGGCTATGGCTACACCTTC
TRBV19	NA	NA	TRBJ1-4	CASSNLGRPGEKLFF	TGTGCCAGTAGTAACCTGGGACGCCCCGGTGAAAAACTGTTTTTT
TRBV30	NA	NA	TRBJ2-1	CAWGHPASSYNEQFF	TGTGCCTGGGGCCATCCCGCTAGCTCCTACAATGAGCAGTTCTTC
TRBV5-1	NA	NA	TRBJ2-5	CASSEAETQYF	TGCGCCAGCAGCGAGGCAGAGACCCAGTACTTC
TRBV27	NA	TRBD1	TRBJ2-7	CASSSQDRVGEQYF	TGTGCCAGCAGTTCCCAGGACAGGGTTGGGGAGCAGTACTTC
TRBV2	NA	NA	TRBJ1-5	CASSEAGRDSNQPQHF	TGTGCCAGCAGTGAAGCGGGCCGAGACTCCAATCAGCCCCAGCATTTT
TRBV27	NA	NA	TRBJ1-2	CASSSSGAPYGYTF	TGTGCCAGCAGTTCATCCGGGGCCCCCTATGGCTACACCTTC
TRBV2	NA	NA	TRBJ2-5	CASSETGRFAQYF	TGTGCCAGCAGTGAAACGGGACGGTTCGCCCAGTACTTC
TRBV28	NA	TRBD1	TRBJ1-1	CASSSAQGDTEAFF	TGTGCCAGCAGTTCGGCCCAGGGGGATACTGAAGCTTTCTTT
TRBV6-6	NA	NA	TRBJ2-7	CASSSGTSYYEQYF	TGTGCCAGCAGTTCCGGGACATCCTACTACGAGCAGTACTTC
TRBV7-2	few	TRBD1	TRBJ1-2	CASSRLSGGGYGYTF	TGTGCCAGCAGCCGGCTCTCAGGGGGCGGCTATGGCTACACCTTC
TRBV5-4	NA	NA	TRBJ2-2	CASSLGQNTGELFF	TGTGCCAGCAGCTTGGGCCAAAACACCGGGGAGCTGTTTTTT
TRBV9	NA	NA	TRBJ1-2	CASSVGEWGYGYTF	TGTGCCAGCAGCGTGGGGGAGTGGGGCTATGGCTACACCTTC
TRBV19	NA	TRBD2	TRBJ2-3	CASSITLAAPTDTQYF	TGTGCCAGTAGTATTACACTAGCGGCCCCCACAGATACGCAGTATTTT
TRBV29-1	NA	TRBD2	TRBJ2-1	CSVDQSLAVGEQFF	TGCAGCGTTGATCAATCTCTAGCGGTCGGTGAGCAGTTCTTC
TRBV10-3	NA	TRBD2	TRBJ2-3	CAISVGDGREGSAQYF	TGTGCCATCAGTGTCGGCGACGGGCGGGAGGGGTCAGCGCAGTATTTT